Listed here are 27 T cell receptor beta chains from one sample, sequenced in a study of CD8 T cells in Susac syndrome. Random hexamers were used to reverse transcribe the RNA input (roughly 0.5 to 1 ug). One entry per CDR3 protein, called by TCRdb with MiXCR from the immunoSEQ multiplex PCR reads. This table holds about 250,000 distinct CDR3 sequences, around 95% found once. Sequenced: CD4+ T cells from PBMCs. The receptors come from a human donor with multiple sclerosis.

The chain links TRBV20-1 to TRBJ2-3; 8 nucleotides align to TRBD1. The germline gives CDR1 DFQATT, CDR2 SNEGSKA (reference sequence). The CDR3 runs to 16 residues. V lost 3 bases and J lost 2; bases outside the gene matches: 10. The CDR3 bases are TGCAGTGCTAGCATGGCAGGGGGCCACCACACAGATACGCAGTATTTT. Translation gives CSASMAGGHHTDTQYF.

The chain joins TRBV28 to TRBJ1-6, with D unresolved. Per germline, CDR1 MDHEN and CDR2 SYDVKM. V shed 8 bases and J shed 7 bases, with 15 bases lying between them. The CDR3 is 14 residues long. CDR3 in DNA: TGTGCCAGCTTCGGAGTTAGAGGGAATTCACCCCTCCACTTT. Translating it yields CASFGVRGNSPLHF.

The chain links TRBV20-1 to TRBJ2-3; perhaps TRBD2 as D (6 bases). V was cut by 6 bases and J by 0 bases, with 13 bases left in between. The CDR3 runs 14 residues. Germline V gene sequence: CDR1 DFQATT, CDR2 SNEGSKA (reference sequence). CDR3 residues: CSAPHSGSTDTQYF. Here the CDR3 DNA reads TGCAGTGCCCCACACAGCGGGAGCACAGATACGCAGTATTTT.

Points on this clonotype: Germline is not matched at one junction end, which may reflect a read error. The chain has TRBV6-5 and TRBJ1-4; D gene ambiguous. CDR3 length: 14 residues. Germline-derived CDR1 and CDR2 are MNHEY and SVGAGI. The CDR3 loop is CASSYGTAGGPWFF. The DNA of the CDR3 is TGTGCCAGCAGTTACGGCACCGCAGGCGGCCCTTGGTTCTTT.

The chain joins TRBV10-3 to TRBJ2-1; TRBD2 matches at 12 bases. The CDR3 totals 17 residues. With V trimmed by 3 bases and J by 6 bases, 9 bases remained unmatched. Germline lookup yields CDR1 ENHRY and CDR2 SYGVKD. The chain's CDR3 is CAISDPSLAGGLNEQFF. The CDR3 nucleotides are TGTGCCATCAGTGACCCCTCACTAGCGGGGGGCCTCAATGAGCAGTTCTTC.

The chain uses TRBV7-9 and TRBJ1-2; D remains unclear. V was pared by 3 bases and J by 10 bases, with 9 bases between. The CDR3 is 11 residues long. Germline CDR1 is SEHNR and CDR2 is FQNEAQ (reference sequence). The CDR3 loop is CASSFSADYTF. The CDR3, as DNA: TGTGCCAGCAGCTTCTCGGCAGACTACACCTTC.

The chain combines TRBV19 with TRBJ1-1; 8 bases fit TRBD1. Per the germline V gene, CDR1 is LNHDA and CDR2 is SQIVND (reference sequence). The CDR3 has 14 residues. J was trimmed by 6 bases and V by 3 bases; bases with no gene match: 6. Here the CDR3 reads CASSMGQAASEAFF. The CDR3 DNA follows: TGTGCCAGTAGTATGGGACAGGCAGCCTCTGAAGCTTTCTTT.

This clonotype appeared once. The rearrangement uses TRBV6-5 and TRBJ2-5; D is uncertain. V was cut by 7 bases and J by 4 bases, with 10 bases left in between. The CDR3 extends over 12 amino acids. The germline V gene has CDR1 MNHEY and CDR2 SVGAGI. The CDR3 DNA reads as TGTGCCAGCAAGCCCGCCTCAGAGACCCAGTACTTC. This sequence encodes CASKPASETQYF.

The chain uses TRBV2 and TRBJ2-2, with D tentatively TRBD1 (5 bases). The CDR3 runs to 14 residues. V was clipped by 5 bases and J by 1 base, with 8 bases between them. Looked up from germline, CDR1 is SNHLY and CDR2 is FYNNEI. This CDR3 is CASSYRRNTGELFF. DNA of the CDR3: TGTGCCAGCAGTTACAGGAGGAACACCGGGGAGCTGTTTTTT.

J is TRBJ1-6 and V is TRBV4-1, with TRBD1 matching 7 bases. CDR3 length: 15 residues. V trimming: 0 bases; J trimming: 5 bases; junction bases outside the gene matches: 1. CDR1 is MGHRA, CDR2 YSYEKL, per germline. CDR3 loop: CASSQDGTDNSPLHF. The CDR3 nucleotides read TGCGCCAGCAGCCAAGACGGGACAGATAATTCACCCCTCCACTTT.

The rearrangement uses TRBV13 and TRBJ2-1; the match to TRBD2 covers 14 bases. CDR3 length equals 17 residues. The germline CDR1 and CDR2 sequences are PRHDT and FYEKMQ (reference sequence). With V trimmed by 2 bases and J by 7 bases, 7 bases remained unmatched. The chain's CDR3 is CASSLPGTSGGMNEQFF. CDR3 nucleotide sequence: TGTGCCAGCAGCTTACCGGGGACTAGCGGGGGTATGAATGAGCAGTTCTTC.

This chain connects TRBV7-2 to TRBJ2-7; 7 bases are shared with TRBD1. The J segment lost 6 bases and the V segment lost 5 bases, leaving 7 bases of the junction unmatched. Germline CDR1 is SGHTA and CDR2 is FQGNSA. The CDR3 has 13 residues. CDR3 residues: CASSPTGVGEQYV. Here the CDR3 DNA reads TGTGCCAGCAGCCCAACAGGGGTCGGCGAGCAGTACGTC.

The J gene is TRBJ1-2, the V gene TRBV6-5, with TRBD1 identical over 7 bases. Per the germline V gene, CDR1 is MNHEY and CDR2 is SVGAGI. The CDR3 extends over 11 amino acids. Trimming at V came to 6 bases and at J to 5 bases, leaving 0 bases not matched to a gene. In nucleotides, the CDR3 is TGTGCCAGCAGACAGGGGTATGGCTACACCTTC. Protein product: CASRQGYGYTF.

The V call is TRBV12-3 or TRBV12-4, the J call TRBJ2-6, with TRBD1 identical over 8 bases. The CDR3 loop spans 17 amino acids. The junction had 8 bases not matched to a gene; V was cut back by 7 bases and J by 0 bases. CDR3 in DNA: TGTGCCAGCACCCTTACAGGGGGTTCCTCTGGGGCCAACGTCCTGACTTTC. It specifies CASTLTGGSSGANVLTF.

The chain has TRBV6-1 and TRBJ2-5; 13 bases align to TRBD2. Unmatched junction bases numbered 3, after V lost 9 bases and J lost 5 bases. The CDR3 runs to 13 residues. Germline lookup yields CDR1 MNHNS and CDR2 SASEGT. This CDR3 is CASGLAGAETQYF. CDR3 nucleotide sequence: TGTGCCAGTGGACTAGCGGGAGCGGAGACCCAGTACTTC.

The chain is built from TRBV3-1 and TRBJ2-1; TRBD2 matches 14 bases. Germline loops: CDR1 LGHDT, CDR2 YNNKEL (reference sequence). The CDR3 is made up of 15 amino acids. Trimming cost V 6 bases and J 7 bases; bases outside gene matches: 5. The CDR3: CASRTGTSGGNEQFF. The DNA of the CDR3 is TGTGCCAGCAGAACCGGGACTAGCGGGGGAAATGAGCAGTTCTTC.

The V gene is TRBV28, the J gene TRBJ1-3; D is uncertain. V lost 4 bases and J lost 0, with 10 bases in between. This CDR3 region has 15 residues. The germline V gene has CDR1 MDHEN and CDR2 SYDVKM. The CDR3 sequence is CASSSTERSGNTIYF. The CDR3 DNA sequence: TGTGCCAGCAGTTCAACGGAACGCTCTGGAAACACCATATATTTT. The full variable domain, completed using reference TRBV28 and TRBJ1-3, is DVKVTQSSRYLVKRTGEKVFLECVQDMDHENMFWYRQDPGLGLRLIYFSYDVKMKEKGDIPEGYSVSREKKERFSLILESASTNQTSMYLCASSSTERSGNTIYFGEGSWLTVV.

This sequence joins TRBV24-1 and TRBJ1-1; the D gene is possibly TRBD1 (5 bases). This CDR3 comprises 14 residues. CDR1 and CDR2 (germline): KGHDR, SFDVKD. The V end lost 3 bases, the J end lost 7 bases, and 14 bases lay between the germline ends. This CDR3 is CATSDGTRDGEAFF. In DNA form, the CDR3 reads TGTGCCACCAGTGATGGAACCCGGGACGGTGAAGCTTTCTTT.

J is TRBJ1-1 and V is TRBV10-3, with 7 nucleotides matching TRBD1. Trimming cost V 5 bases and J 2 bases; bases outside gene matches: 8. There are 15 residues in the CDR3. CDR1 is ENHRY, CDR2 SYGVKD, per germline. The DNA for the CDR3 is TGTGCCATCAGTTACAGGGGAGGGGGCAACACTGAAGCTTTCTTT. It yields the protein CAISYRGGGNTEAFF.

The CDR3 sequence: CASSLGLAGTYNEQFF. The DNA of the CDR3 is TGTGCCAGCAGCTTGGGGCTAGCGGGAACCTACAATGAGCAGTTCTTC. This chain connects TRBV5-4 to TRBJ2-1, with 9 bases matching TRBD2. The trim removed 0 bases at V and 2 bases at J, leaving 3 bases unmatched. CDR3 length: 16 residues. The germline V gene encodes CDR1 SGHNT and CDR2 YYREEE (reference sequence).

The V call is TRBV28, the J call TRBJ1-5; no firm D call. This CDR3 contains 14 residues. V lost 5 bases, J lost 4 bases, and 12 bases lay in between. CDR1 and CDR2 from the germline V gene are MDHEN and SYDVKM. CDR3 region: CASSISTGNQPQHF. In nucleotides, the CDR3 is TGTGCCAGCAGTATCTCTACGGGTAATCAGCCCCAGCATTTT.

The rearrangement links TRBV5-4 to TRBJ2-5; TRBD1 is a possible D gene (6 bases). V was cut by 0 bases and J by 4 bases, with 19 bases left in between. The CDR3 is 17 residues long. Germline V CDR1 and CDR2: SGHNT, YYREEE (reference sequence). CDR3 sequence reads: CASSLGLVGGLGETQYF. As DNA, the CDR3 is TGTGCCAGCAGCTTGGGCCTCGTTGGGGGCCTGGGAGAGACCCAGTACTTC.

The V gene is TRBV24-1, the J gene TRBJ1-5; D remains ambiguous. The V end lost 0 bases, the J end lost 0 bases, and 8 bases lay between the germline ends. The V gene's germline CDR1 is KGHDR and CDR2 SFDVKD. This CDR3 spans 16 amino acids. As DNA, the CDR3 is TGTGCCACCAGTGATTTGTTGCCAGCTAGCAATCAGCCCCAGCATTTT. Translated, it gives CATSDLLPASNQPQHF.

The chain uses TRBV5-6 and TRBJ1-3; the D gene is possibly TRBD1 (5 bases). Germline lookup yields CDR1 SGHDT and CDR2 YYEEEE. V was cut by 3 bases and J by 4 bases, with 17 bases left in between. CDR3 length equals 16 residues. In DNA form, the CDR3 reads TGTGCCAGCAGCTCCAACGGGGGGAGTGGAGGAAACACCATATATTTT. Protein product: CASSSNGGSGGNTIYF.

This rearrangement joins TRBV7-2 to TRBJ1-2; no clear D. V dropped 7 bases and J dropped 4 bases, with 7 bases sitting between them. The CDR3 extends over 11 amino acids. CDR1 is SGHTA, CDR2 FQGNSA, per germline. The CDR3 sequence: CASKGSYGYTF. The CDR3 DNA reads as TGTGCCAGCAAGGGCAGCTATGGCTACACCTTC.

The sample holds one count of this clonotype. The CDR3 spells CASSPYSDIGGPGANVLTF. CDR3 nucleotides: TGTGCCAGCAGCCCATATTCCGATATCGGGGGGCCGGGGGCCAACGTCCTGACTTTC. The chain links TRBV5-4 to TRBJ2-6; D is possibly TRBD2 (7 bases). This CDR3 has 19 residues. V was trimmed by 4 bases and J by 4 bases, leaving 24 bases between them. Germline V CDR1 and CDR2: SGHNT, YYREEE (reference sequence). The variable domain in full, completed from reference TRBV5-4 and TRBJ2-6, reads ETGVTQSPTHLIKTRGQQVTLRCSSQSGHNTVSWYQQALGQGPQFIFQYYREEENGRGNFPPRFSGLQFPNYSSELNVNALELDDSALYLCASSPYSDIGGPGANVLTFGAGSRLTVL.

This chain joins TRBV2 and TRBJ1-5; 7 nucleotides line up with TRBD1. Trimming took 3 bases from V and 6 from J; bases not matched to a gene: 8. CDR3 size: 15 residues. Per the germline V gene, CDR1 is SNHLY and CDR2 is FYNNEI. CDR3 region: CASSDGTGASQPQHF. In DNA form, the CDR3 reads TGTGCCAGCAGTGATGGAACAGGGGCAAGTCAGCCCCAGCATTTT.